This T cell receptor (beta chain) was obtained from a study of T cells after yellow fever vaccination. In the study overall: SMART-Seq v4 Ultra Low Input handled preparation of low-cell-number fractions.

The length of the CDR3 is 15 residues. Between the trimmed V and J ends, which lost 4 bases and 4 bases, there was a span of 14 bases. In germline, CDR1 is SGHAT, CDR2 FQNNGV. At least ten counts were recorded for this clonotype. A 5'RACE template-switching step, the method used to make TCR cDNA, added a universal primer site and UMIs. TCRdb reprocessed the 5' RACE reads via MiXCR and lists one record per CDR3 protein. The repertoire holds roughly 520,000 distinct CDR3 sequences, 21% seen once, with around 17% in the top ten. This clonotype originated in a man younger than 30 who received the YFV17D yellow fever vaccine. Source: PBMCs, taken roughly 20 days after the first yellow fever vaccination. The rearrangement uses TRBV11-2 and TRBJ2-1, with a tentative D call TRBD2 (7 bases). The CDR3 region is CASSWGGANYNEQFF. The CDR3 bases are TGTGCCAGCAGCTGGGGGGGGGCAAATTACAATGAGCAGTTCTTC. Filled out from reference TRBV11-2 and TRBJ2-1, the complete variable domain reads EAGVAQSPRYKIIEKRQSVAFWCNPISGHATLYWYQQILGQGPKLLIQFQNNGVVDDSQLPKDRFSAERLKGVDSTLKIQPAKLEDSAVYLCASSWGGANYNEQFFGPGTRLTVL.